The sequence of this T cell receptor (beta chain) was determined in a study of blood T cell repertoires in COVID-19. About the study: Sources were T cells, B-cell-depleted T cells, or PBMCs; the material itself was cDNA or gDNA.

Libraries were prepared by immunoSEQ multiplex PCR; TCRdb keeps only in-frame clonotypes and omits some of them. Altogether 100,000 to 150,000 clones are present, around 81% being singletons, with the ten largest covering about 3.8%. This CDR3 is 13 amino acids long. Germline loops: CDR1 MDHEN, CDR2 SYDVKM. Trimming took off 3 bases at V and 5 bases at J, with 8 bases between the two ends. Sample: peripheral blood. This TCR was recovered from a woman aged 45 to 65 with acute or convalescent COVID-19. V is TRBV28 and J is TRBJ2-1, with D possibly matching TRBD2 (5 bases). DNA of the CDR3: TGTGCCAGCAGTTTCGGAGGCCACAATGAGCAGTTCTTC. This sequence encodes CASSFGGHNEQFF.